This T cell receptor beta chain originates from a study of CD8+CD57+ T cells in acquired aplastic anemia. Looking at the study overall: Sorted CD4+ and CD8+ cells yielded DNA averaging approximately 3 ug.

Genomic DNA served as template for TCR beta VDJ and CDR3 profiling. TCRdb re-analysed the reads in MiXCR, keeping a single row per CDR3 protein. This table holds 150,000 or so distinct CDR3 sequences, roughly 50% found once. This clonotype occurred a few times. Its specificity is not known. An expansion of CD8+CD57+ cells by flow cytometry had been shown in patients chosen for sequencing. Severe acquired aplastic anemia was diagnosed in all patients. Study-wide results and limits: Simpson's diversity of CD8+ cells was not significantly different in patients compared with controls. The same twenty-nine CD8+ CDR3 sequences occurred in patients and in controls.

Between the trimmed V and J ends, which lost 3 bases and 0 bases, there was a span of 12 bases. CDR1 and CDR2 (germline): ENHRY, SYGVKD. The CDR3 is 15 residues long. The specimen sequenced was sorted CD4+, CD8+, or CD8+CD57+ T cells (not recorded which) from PBMCs. This sequence joins TRBV10-3 and TRBJ2-7; D gene uncertain. This sequence originates from a human donor with aplastic anemia. CDR3 amino acids: CAISDLGINSYEQYF. The CDR3 coding sequence is TGTGCCATCAGTGATTTGGGGATTAACTCCTACGAGCAGTACTTC.